This T cell receptor beta chain was captured by sequencing in a study of blood T cell repertoires in COVID-19. Study information: Material from acute and convalescent COVID-19 was sourced from the United States, Italy and Spain. Sample material is recorded as cDNA or gDNA derived from T cells, B-cell-depleted T cells, or PBMCs.

In the authors' methods: Quantification of nucleated cells was approximated via reference gene primer amplification. The method was immunoSEQ multiplex PCR; TCRdb's version includes in-frame clones alone and lacks a portion of them. Clone size and V and J calls were adopted from that table, with D and trimming inferred from the DNA. Counted here are more than 150,000 clones, around 79% occurring once; the ten biggest clones make up more than 25%. V shed 0 bases and J shed 3 bases, with 6 bases lying between them. There are 13 residues in the CDR3. Germline V CDR1 and CDR2: SGHRS, YFSETQ. The gene calls are TRBV5-1 and TRBJ2-5; D perhaps matches TRBD1 (5 bases). The TCR originated in a woman between 65 and 79 years old with acute or convalescent COVID-19. The material sequenced was peripheral blood. CDR3 protein: CASSLEGEETQYF. The DNA for the CDR3 is TGCGCCAGCAGCTTGGAAGGGGAAGAGACCCAGTACTTC. Complete variable domain (other parts from reference TRBV5-1 and TRBJ2-5): KAGVTQTPRYLIKTRGQQVTLSCSPISGHRSVSWYQQTPGQGLQFLFEYFSETQRNKGNFPGRFSGRQFSNSRSEMNVSTLELGDSALYLCASSLEGEETQYFGPGTRLLVL.